One T cell receptor (beta chain) is described in this entry. Its antigen is unidentified. Sequencing was performed with immunoSEQ multiplex PCR; in TCRdb, only in-frame clones are kept and a portion is missing. The repertoire holds around 2.1 million clones, with 90% to 96% as singletons. The sample comes from a study of shared clonotypes between healthy human individuals. Study as a whole: There were three CD4 naive, three CD4 memory, two CD8 naive and one CD8 memory plates per donor.

Trimming took 2 bases from V and 1 from J, leaving 13 bases between them. Germline V gene lookup returns CDR1 SGHRS and CDR2 YFSETQ. CDR3 size: 16 residues. General study findings and limits: Among the subsets, naive ones generally showed larger estimated richness than memory ones. Naive CD4 clonotypes overlapped across several donors at roughly 5.1%. Rarefaction revealed incomplete sorted-subset sequencing despite large depth.

The chain combines TRBV5-1 with TRBJ1-5, with D perhaps matching TRBD1 (5 bases). The sequence came from a man younger than 35 in good health. The sample was naive CD4+ T cells sorted from blood. Subset noted: CD45RA+ positively selected. CDR3: CASSFKWAGSNQPQHF. CDR3 in DNA: TGCGCCAGCAGCTTTAAGTGGGCAGGGAGCAATCAGCCCCAGCATTTT. Combining the CDR3 with reference TRBV5-1 and TRBJ1-5 gives the whole variable domain KAGVTQTPRYLIKTRGQQVTLSCSPISGHRSVSWYQQTPGQGLQFLFEYFSETQRNKGNFPGRFSGRQFSNSRSEMNVSTLELGDSALYLCASSFKWAGSNQPQHFGDGTRLSIL.